This is a list of T cell receptor beta chains from one sample in a study of cytomegalovirus exposure and HLA in healthy donors. Profiled with immunoSEQ multiplex PCR; TCRdb holds only in-frame clones, not every one. The data contain 50,000 to 55,000 clones, around 67% of them singletons. The sequenced sample was PBMCs. The receptors shown here come from a woman in her fifties or sixties in good health and CMV-seropositive. Each CDR3 is given with its conserved first and last residue. A D gene is named only where the DNA matches it firmly. Clone size appears in some rows only: once, few, many, or a class for an expanded clone.

v_call	j_call	d_call	clone_size	cdr3_aa	cdr3_nt
TRBV6-1	TRBJ1-4	.	.	CASSEAPGTPVAKLFF	TGTGCCAGCAGTGAAGCTCCCGGGACACCAGTAGCAAAACTGTTTTTT
TRBV5-5	TRBJ2-7	TRBD1	.	CASSLAQGPYEQYF	TGTGCCAGCAGCTTGGCACAGGGGCCCTACGAGCAGTACTTC
TRBV15	TRBJ2-2	.	.	CATSREWATGELFF	TGTGCCACCAGCAGGGAATGGGCTACCGGGGAGCTGTTTTTT
TRBV7-9	TRBJ1-3	.	once	CASSFAGVGNTIYF	TGTGCCAGCAGCTTCGCCGGGGTCGGAAACACCATATATTTT
TRBV5-6	TRBJ2-7	TRBD1	.	CASSTGGSYEQYF	TGTGCCAGCAGCACAGGGGGCTCCTACGAGCAGTACTTC
TRBV4-2	TRBJ2-1	TRBD2	.	CASSQGSGTSRTIFSYNEQFF	TGTGCCAGCAGCCAAGGTTCGGGGACTAGCAGGACCATTTTCTCCTACAATGAGCAGTTCTTC
TRBV7-9	TRBJ2-7	.	.	CSSSPRDRYEQYF	TGTTCCAGCAGCCCGCGGGATAGGTACGAGCAGTACTTC
TRBV6-5	TRBJ2-5	.	.	CASATGNWETQYF	TGTGCCAGCGCCACCGGGAATTGGGAGACCCAGTACTTC
TRBV6-9	TRBJ2-3	.	once	CASSPKGPRGNTDTQYF	TGTGCCAGCAGTCCCAAAGGCCCGAGGGGGAACACAGATACGCAGTATTTT
TRBV6-5	TRBJ2-1	TRBD2	once	CASRYSGDYNEQFF	TGTGCCAGCAGATATAGCGGGGACTACAATGAGCAGTTCTTC
TRBV9	TRBJ1-2	TRBD1	.	CASSPRTGGGDGYTF	TGTGCCAGCAGCCCAAGAACAGGGGGCGGTGATGGCTACACCTTC
TRBV5-8	TRBJ1-2	TRBD1	.	CASSPLGQGGYGYTF	TGTGCCAGCAGCCCCCTCGGACAGGGTGGCTATGGCTACACCTTC
TRBV2	TRBJ1-4	TRBD1	few	CASSVDRGREKLFF	TGTGCCAGCAGTGTGGACAGGGGTCGGGAAAAACTGTTTTTT
TRBV30	TRBJ1-1	TRBD1	.	CAWSEDRATEAFF	TGTGCCTGGAGTGAAGACAGGGCCACTGAAGCTTTCTTT
TRBV4-3	TRBJ2-7	.	few	CASSQWGSSEQYF	TGCGCCAGCAGCCAATGGGGCAGCTCCGAGCAGTACTTC
TRBV7-9	TRBJ2-7	TRBD1	.	CASSPRQGAIPLSYEQYF	TGTGCCAGCAGCCCCAGACAGGGAGCGATCCCACTCTCCTACGAGCAGTACTTC
TRBV18	TRBJ2-1	.	.	CASSAISVSSYNEQFF	TGTGCCAGCTCCGCGATTTCGGTTAGCTCCTACAATGAGCAGTTCTTC
TRBV6-1	TRBJ2-2	.	.	CASSETQARGELFF	TGTGCCAGCAGTGAAACGCAGGCCAGAGGGGAGCTGTTTTTT
TRBV5-8	TRBJ2-5	.	.	CASSLGTAEQYF	TGTGCCAGCAGCTTGGGGACTGCAGAGCAGTACTTC
TRBV18	TRBJ2-7	TRBD2	.	CASSPRGLVGEQYF	TGTGCCAGCTCACCGCGCGGACTAGTGGGGGAGCAGTACTTC
TRBV19	TRBJ2-6	.	.	CASSLALGANVLTF	TGTGCCAGTTCCTTAGCGCTTGGGGCCAACGTCCTGACTTTC
TRBV9	TRBJ2-3	TRBD2	.	CASSVFSGTSRDTQYF	TGTGCCAGCAGCGTGTTTTCCGGGACTAGCCGAGATACGCAGTATTTT
TRBV9	TRBJ2-1	TRBD2	.	CASSATSGRAGEQFF	TGTGCCAGCAGCGCGACTAGCGGGAGGGCCGGGGAGCAGTTCTTC
TRBV5-4	TRBJ1-2	.	.	CASSLTGSYGYTF	TGTGCCAGCAGCTTGACCGGGAGCTATGGCTACACCTTC
TRBV9	TRBJ1-1	.	.	CASSVEAGRNTEAFF	TGTGCCAGCAGCGTAGAGGCGGGAAGGAACACTGAAGCTTTCTTT
TRBV19	TRBJ2-5	.	once	CASSNGVQETQYF	TGTGCCAGTAGTAACGGGGTTCAAGAGACCCAGTACTTC
TRBV27	TRBJ2-1	.	.	CASSFVRGREQFF	TGTGCCAGCAGTTTCGTCAGGGGTCGGGAGCAGTTCTTC
TRBV19	TRBJ2-3	TRBD2	.	CASSMLTSGSMYTQYF	TGTGCCAGTAGTATGTTGACTAGCGGCTCCATGTATACGCAGTATTTT
TRBV7-9	TRBJ2-7	.	.	CASSLTELSYEQYF	TGTGCCAGCAGCTTGACAGAGTTATCCTACGAGCAGTACTTC
TRBV9	TRBJ1-1	.	.	CASSVTGGAQATEAFF	TGTGCCAGCAGCGTAACCGGGGGTGCACAGGCCACTGAAGCTTTCTTT
TRBV7-8	TRBJ2-5	TRBD2	.	CASSLEQDGGAIRETQYF	TGTGCCAGCAGCTTAGAGCAAGACGGGGGGGCTATTAGGGAGACCCAGTACTTC
TRBV7-2	TRBJ2-1	.	.	CASSANPGVFANEQFF	TGTGCCAGCAGCGCCAACCCGGGAGTCTTTGCCAATGAGCAGTTCTTC
TRBV5-6	TRBJ1-4	TRBD1	.	CASSGYRGLTNEKLFF	TGTGCCAGCAGCGGTTACAGGGGGCTAACTAATGAAAAACTGTTTTTT
TRBV4-3	TRBJ2-7	TRBD1	once	CASSQVWTGSYEQYF	TGCGCCAGCAGCCAAGTCTGGACAGGCTCCTACGAGCAGTACTTC
TRBV7-7	TRBJ2-2	.	.	CASSLSRTGELFF	TGTGCTAGCAGCCTTAGTCGCACCGGGGAGCTGTTTTTT
TRBV15	TRBJ2-7	TRBD1	.	CATSRASNTGTGSYEQYF	TGTGCCACCAGCAGAGCATCGAATACCGGGACAGGGTCCTACGAGCAGTACTTC
TRBV7-9	TRBJ1-4	TRBD1	.	CASSPTQGADNEKLFF	TGTGCCAGCAGCCCAACCCAGGGGGCAGATAATGAAAAACTGTTTTTT
TRBV4-1	TRBJ2-7	TRBD2	.	CASSEGLAGYEQYF	TGCGCCAGCAGCGAGGGACTAGCTGGGTACGAGCAGTACTTC
TRBV18	TRBJ1-2	.	few	CASSFNIPSGSSNYGYTF	TGTGCCAGCTCTTTTAATATCCCTTCAGGTTCCTCTAACTATGGCTACACCTTC
TRBV4-1	TRBJ2-1	TRBD2	.	CASAPGLAIIEQFF	TGCGCCAGTGCTCCGGGACTAGCGATAATTGAGCAGTTCTTC
TRBV19	TRBJ2-7	TRBD2	.	CASSVAGGTYEQYF	TGTGCCAGTAGTGTGGCGGGAGGCACCTACGAGCAGTACTTC